The entry below gives a single TCR beta chain sequence along with its context. As yet, its antigen is unknown. The data originate from a study of T-cell reconstitution after alpha-beta-depleted transplantation in children. During its preparation, the TCRbeta library received unique molecular identifiers. TCRdb itself ran the PCR reads through MiXCR, one entry per CDR3 protein. This table holds roughly 490,000 distinct CDR3 sequences, around 10% found once. CDR3 length: 15 residues. V lost 3 bases and J lost 0, with 9 bases in between. Notes on the study in general: By about two months after transplant, alpha-beta T cells reportedly arose from several hundred graft clones that had expanded. T-cell numbers and diversity one year post-transplant derived largely from freshly generated T cells. Surviving thymic progenitors and recipient T cells were the source of high TCRbeta diversity at day 60 in some patients.

The source was PBMCs, mostly from graft donor cells, collected 180 days after TCRalphabeta/CD19-depleted stem cell transplant. The chain uses TRBV12-3 or TRBV12-4 and TRBJ1-3; D is uncertain. This clonotype was obtained from a female patient aged 2-10 years who had a stem cell transplant for aplastic anemia, so the T cells may come from the graft donor. The chain's CDR3 is CASSLSMPSGNTIYF. Written as DNA, the CDR3 is TGTGCCAGCAGTTTGAGCATGCCCTCTGGAAACACCATATATTTT.